One sample yielded the 27 T cell receptor beta chains listed below, sequenced in a study of cytomegalovirus exposure and HLA in healthy donors (dated by TCRdb to 2015 to 2018). The library was made by the immunoSEQ multiplex PCR assay. A mixture of 60 forward primers for TCR Vbeta segments and 13 reverse primers for TCR Jbeta segments was used in the multiplex PCR. Sourced from immuneACCESS, this table was stored by TCRdb with only in-frame sequences that have V and J called. A share of the clones is absent; for the studies checked, an unresolved V gene accounts for under half, and the remainder has no known explanation. The sample table records about 250,000 clones; 85% to 95% of these occur just once. Clones ranked in the top ten supply about 1.7% of the sample. Sequences were obtained from PBMCs. These receptors came from a girl aged 2-10 years in good health and CMV-seronegative.

The V and J genes are TRBV19 and TRBJ1-1, with 7 bases aligning to TRBD1. The CDR3 runs to 15 residues. The J segment lost 4 bases and the V segment lost 4 bases, leaving 9 bases of the junction unmatched. CDR1 is LNHDA, CDR2 SQIVND, per germline (reference sequence). The CDR3 here is CASSTATGPGTEAFF. The CDR3 DNA reads as TGTGCCAGTAGTACAGCGACAGGGCCAGGCACTGAAGCTTTCTTT.

This chain uses TRBV6-5 with TRBJ2-5; perhaps TRBD1 as D (6 bases). The CDR3 is made up of 14 amino acids. Germline V gives CDR1 MNHEY, CDR2 SVGAGI. The V and J ends lost 2 bases and 2 bases respectively, with 9 bases between them. The CDR3: CASSYGGQQETQYF. Written as DNA, the CDR3 is TGTGCCAGCAGTTACGGAGGACAGCAAGAGACCCAGTACTTC.

This chain connects TRBV6-6 to TRBJ1-2; D not resolved. There are 12 residues in the CDR3. Germline-derived CDR1 and CDR2 are MNHNY and SVGAGI (reference sequence). V lost 10 bases and J lost 4, with 13 bases in between. Written as DNA, the CDR3 is TGTGCCACTACAATGTCGGGCTATGGCTACACCTTC. Translation: CATTMSGYGYTF.

The gene calls are TRBV10-2 and TRBJ2-7, with a tentative D call TRBD2 (6 bases). The CDR3 sequence is 16 residues long. V was trimmed by 0 bases and J by 0 bases, leaving 12 bases between them. The V gene's germline CDR1 is WSHSY and CDR2 SAAADI. The CDR3 DNA reads TGCGCCAGCAGTGAGTCGAGGCGGGATTTCTCCTACGAGCAGTACTTC. It encodes CASSESRRDFSYEQYF.

J is TRBJ2-7 and V is TRBV28; D is perhaps TRBD2 (5 bases). Germline assignment: CDR1 MDHEN and CDR2 SYDVKM. The CDR3 extends over 16 amino acids. Trimming removed 6 bases from V and 6 bases from J, with 24 bases in between. CDR3 in DNA: TGTGCCAGCAGCCCCGGCTTCCGGGAAGTCGAGGGCGAGCAGTACTTC. This sequence encodes CASSPGFREVEGEQYF.

The V call is TRBV19, the J call TRBJ1-6; the D is unclear. The germline V gene has CDR1 LNHDA and CDR2 SQIVND (reference sequence). Trimming removed 5 bases from V and 0 bases from J, with 5 bases in between. The CDR3 is 14 amino acids. This CDR3 reads CASSPGSYNSPLHF. In DNA form, the CDR3 reads TGTGCCAGTAGTCCGGGCTCCTATAATTCACCCCTCCACTTT.

This sequence joins TRBV29-1 and TRBJ2-3; D may be TRBD1 (6 bases). In germline, CDR1 is SQVTM, CDR2 ANQGSEA. The length of the CDR3 is 15 residues. With 8 bases removed from V and 2 bases from J, the gap between germline ends came to 20 bases. The CDR3 sequence is CSIDRIAPSTDTQYF. The DNA of the CDR3 is TGCAGCATAGACAGGATAGCCCCATCCACAGATACGCAGTATTTT.

The chain links TRBV5-5 to TRBJ2-7; possible D gene TRBD2, 6 bases. The germline gives CDR1 SGHKS, CDR2 YYEKEE (reference sequence). The CDR3 extends over 13 amino acids. Trimming took off 2 bases at V and 5 bases at J, with 11 bases between the two ends. The CDR3 DNA follows: TGTGCCAGCAGCTTTTCCGGGGAGGACGAGCAGTACTTC. Protein product: CASSFSGEDEQYF.

This clone was seen a single time. This chain uses TRBV4-1 with TRBJ2-1; 8 bases map to TRBD2. V lost 0 bases and J lost 0; bases outside the gene matches: 4. This CDR3 contains 17 residues. CDR1 is MGHRA and CDR2 is YSYEKL in the germline V gene. This CDR3 is CASSQDPAGVSYNEQFF. CDR3 nucleotides: TGCGCCAGCAGCCAAGACCCAGCGGGAGTCTCCTACAATGAGCAGTTCTTC.

V gene TRBV2 combines with J gene TRBJ2-7, with 7 positions matching TRBD2. The V segment lost 6 bases and the J segment 2 bases; nucleotides outside the gene matches: 7. Per the germline V gene, CDR1 is SNHLY and CDR2 is FYNNEI. The CDR3 length is 14 residues. Written as DNA, the CDR3 is TGTGCCAGCAGGGTTCGGGAGGCCCCCTACGAGCAGTACTTC. Encoded protein: CASRVREAPYEQYF.

This sequence joins TRBV5-8 and TRBJ2-7; D possibly corresponds to TRBD1 (6 bases). Germline CDR1 and CDR2: SGHTS and YDEGEE. CDR3 length: 13 residues. Trimming pared 3 bases from V and 6 bases from J, leaving 13 bases between. Written as DNA, the CDR3 is TGTGCCAGCAGCTCGGGACAAGTTCGCGAGCAGTACTTC. Translation: CASSSGQVREQYF.

Written as DNA, the CDR3 is TGTGCCAGCAGCTTCCAGGGACAGGGCTCCTACAATGAGCAGTTCTTC. Amino acids: CASSFQGQGSYNEQFF. The chain combines TRBV5-6 with TRBJ2-1; TRBD1 aligns across 9 bases. The CDR3 contains 16 residues. CDR1 is SGHDT, CDR2 YYEEEE, per germline. V was clipped by 2 bases and J by 0 bases; unmatched bases: 3.

The V and J genes are TRBV5-6 and TRBJ2-5, with 7 bases identical to TRBD1. The J call is in doubt because the DNA end fits TRBJ2-7 better. CDR3 length: 14 amino acids. In germline, CDR1 is SGHDT, CDR2 YYEEEE. The CDR3 DNA reads as TGTGCCAGCAGCTACGACAGGGAATCCTACGAGCAGTACTTC. Translating it yields CASSYDRESYEQYF.

The chain is built from TRBV7-9 and TRBJ2-5, with D possibly matching TRBD2 (6 bases). The V and J ends lost 5 bases and 5 bases respectively, with 15 bases between them. This CDR3 has 14 amino acids. Per germline, CDR1 SEHNR and CDR2 FQNEAQ (reference sequence). CDR3 coding DNA: TGTGCCAGCAGCCTATGGGCGGGGTATGAGACCCAGTACTTC. Translated: CASSLWAGYETQYF.

The chain employs TRBV15 and TRBJ1-2; no reliable D call. V was trimmed by 6 bases and J by 4 bases, leaving 12 bases between them. Per germline, CDR1 LNHNV and CDR2 YYDKDF (reference sequence). The CDR3 spans 13 residues. The CDR3 nucleotides read TGTGCCACCAGTCAGGCTTCCCCCTATGGCTACACCTTC. Protein sequence: CATSQASPYGYTF. Full variable domain (outside the CDR3, taken from reference TRBV15 and TRBJ1-2): DAMVIQNPRYQVTQFGKPVTLSCSQTLNHNVMYWYQQKSSQAPKLLFHYYDKDFNNEADTPDNFQSRRPNTSFCFLDIRSPGLGDTAMYLCATSQASPYGYTFGSGTRLTVV.

The count of this clone is one. The CDR3 loop is CASSSGISSYNEQFF. The CDR3 DNA sequence: TGTGCCAGCAGTTCAGGGATTAGCTCCTACAATGAGCAGTTCTTC. This chain joins TRBV5-6 and TRBJ2-1; D is perhaps TRBD1 (5 bases). Trimming removed 5 bases at V and 0 bases at J, with 12 bases between. The CDR3 loop spans 15 amino acids. Germline CDR1 SGHDT, CDR2 YYEEEE.

The V call is TRBV11-2, the J call TRBJ2-7; 11 bases match TRBD2. Germline values: CDR1 SGHAT, CDR2 FQNNGV. This CDR3 contains 16 residues. V lost 5 bases, J lost 2 bases, and 8 bases stayed unmatched. In DNA, the CDR3 is TGTGCCAGCAGCCCCCGACTAGCGGGGAAGCCCTACGAGCAGTACTTC. Amino acid sequence: CASSPRLAGKPYEQYF.

This chain uses TRBV9 with TRBJ1-2; unclear D gene. The CDR3 is made up of 14 amino acids. V was clipped by 4 bases and J by 4 bases, with 14 bases between them. Germline V CDR1 and CDR2: SGDLS, YYNGEE. CDR3 bases: TGTGCCAGCAGCCCTACCGAGCCCCTCTATGGCTACACCTTC. This sequence encodes CASSPTEPLYGYTF.

The chain has TRBV19 and TRBJ2-3, with 9 positions matching TRBD1. The CDR3 runs 15 residues. The germline CDR1 and CDR2 sequences are LNHDA and SQIVND (reference sequence). Germline trimming cut 4 bases from V and 4 bases from J; bases unmatched to any gene: 6. The CDR3 protein is CASSRQGEFADTQYF. The CDR3 DNA reads TGTGCCAGTAGTAGACAGGGGGAATTCGCAGATACGCAGTATTTT. Variable domain in full (rest from reference TRBV19 and TRBJ2-3): DGGITQSPKYLFRKEGQNVTLSCEQNLNHDAMYWYRQDPGQGLRLIYYSQIVNDFQKGDIAEGYSVSREKKESFPLTVTSAQKNPTAFYLCASSRQGEFADTQYFGPGTRLTVL.

This clone was seen once. This chain uses TRBV28 with TRBJ2-5, with TRBD1 matching over 10 bases. Germline CDR1 is MDHEN and CDR2 is SYDVKM. CDR3 size: 17 residues. Trimming cost V 6 bases and J 4 bases; bases outside gene matches: 14. DNA of the CDR3: TGTGCCAGCAGCCGGCCGGGACAGGGGACCCAAAGAGAGACCCAGTACTTC. This translates into CASSRPGQGTQRETQYF.

This chain joins TRBV4-1 and TRBJ2-7; TRBD2 agrees at 11 bases. Germline values: CDR1 MGHRA, CDR2 YSYEKL. The junction had 7 bases not matched to a gene; V was cut back by 2 bases and J by 1 base. The CDR3 has 17 amino acids. This CDR3 reads CASSQLLASGGSYEQYF. The CDR3 DNA reads TGCGCCAGCAGCCAACTCTTGGCTAGCGGGGGGTCCTACGAGCAGTACTTC.

This clone is a singleton in its sample. The chain carries TRBV19 and TRBJ1-1, with 7 bases aligning to TRBD1. The J segment lost 11 bases and the V segment lost 6 bases, leaving 18 bases of the junction unmatched. The CDR3 totals 15 residues. Germline V CDR1 and CDR2: LNHDA, SQIVND (reference sequence). CDR3 nucleotide sequence: TGTGCCAGTAGCCCCTCTCCGACAGGGACCGTATGGGCTTTCTTT. Translating gives CASSPSPTGTVWAFF.

This clone appeared once. This chain connects TRBV2 to TRBJ2-7; D is possibly TRBD1 (6 bases). The CDR3 is made up of 14 amino acids. V gave up 3 bases and J gave up 2 bases, with 11 bases separating them. Germline CDR1 reads SNHLY; CDR2 reads FYNNEI. The CDR3 region has the DNA TGTGCCAGCAGTGACGTAAACAGGGCCTACGAGCAGTACTTC. Translation gives CASSDVNRAYEQYF.

This chain links TRBV18 with TRBJ2-3, with a tentative D call TRBD2 (5 bases). Germline CDR1 is KGHSH and CDR2 is LQKENI. The CDR3 sequence is 15 residues long. Between the trimmed V and J ends, which lost 6 bases and 8 bases, there was a span of 21 bases. As DNA, the CDR3 is TGTGCCAGCTCTCAACCCGGACTCTCTATTCCTACGCAGTATTTT. Its translation is CASSQPGLSIPTQYF.

V is TRBV9 and J is TRBJ1-6, with D possibly TRBD1 on 5 matching bases. This CDR3 comprises 13 residues. Germline V lookup: CDR1 SGDLS, CDR2 YYNGEE. The V and J ends lost 0 bases and 7 bases respectively, with 5 bases between them. CDR3 coding DNA: TGTGCCAGCAGCGTAGACAGGAATTCACCCCTCCACTTT. This sequence encodes CASSVDRNSPLHF.

Here the CDR3 reads CASSRPGLVDNEQFF. Here the CDR3 DNA reads TGTGCCAGCAGCAGACCGGGACTAGTTGACAATGAGCAGTTCTTC. V usage is TRBV5-4 and J usage is TRBJ2-1, with 8 positions matching TRBD2. This CDR3 comprises 15 residues. V was pared by 4 bases and J by 5 bases, with 8 bases of the junction left unmatched. Per germline, CDR1 SGHNT and CDR2 YYREEE (reference sequence).

The J gene is TRBJ1-6, the V gene TRBV27, with 8 bases identical to TRBD1. Germline V gene data show CDR1 as MNHEY and CDR2 as SMNVEV (reference sequence). CDR3 length: 16 amino acids. The junction had 13 bases not matched to a gene; V was cut back by 8 bases and J by 7 bases. The CDR3 coding sequence is TGTGCCAGCGGAAGACAGGGGACGGTCTGGAATTCACCCCTCCACTTT. Its protein is CASGRQGTVWNSPLHF.